These 21 T cell receptor beta chains originate from one sample sequenced in a study of T cell changes during pregnancy in multiple sclerosis. TCRdb's copy holds only in-frame clones and misses some; the assay was immunoSEQ multiplex PCR. The data contain fewer than 65,000 clones, roughly 90% of them singletons. The material sequenced was peripheral blood, taken before pregnancy. These receptors all come from a female donor with multiple sclerosis, enrolled in a pregnancy study.

V is TRBV10-3 and J is TRBJ2-3, with 14 bases matching TRBD2. Germline assignment: CDR1 ENHRY and CDR2 SYGVKD. The CDR3 runs 17 residues. Unmatched junction bases numbered 5, after V lost 4 bases and J lost 2 bases. In nucleotides, the CDR3 is TGTGCCATCAGTGGGGGACTAGCGGGGGCCCACACAGATACGCAGTATTTT. Protein product: CAISGGLAGAHTDTQYF.

V is TRBV29-1 and J is TRBJ2-3; 11 bases fit TRBD1. CDR1 is SQVTM, CDR2 ANQGSEA, per germline. With 1 base clipped from V and 2 bases from J, the junction kept 5 bases outside the gene matches. The CDR3 is 16 residues long. DNA of the CDR3: TGCAGCGTTGAAGGCGTCGGACAGGGGGCCACAGATACGCAGTATTTT. This gives the protein CSVEGVGQGATDTQYF.

V usage is TRBV2 and J usage is TRBJ2-2, with 10 bases lining up with TRBD1. The V and J ends lost 7 bases and 5 bases, in that order; junction bases with no gene match: 7. Germline V gene data show CDR1 as SNHLY and CDR2 as FYNNEI. The CDR3 loop spans 15 amino acids. This chain's CDR3 is CASIRQGASTGELFF. CDR3 in DNA: TGTGCCAGCATCCGACAGGGGGCGAGTACCGGGGAGCTGTTTTTT.

The CDR3 nucleotides are TGTGCCAGCAGCTCCCCGACTAGCGGGGATGAGACCCAGTACTTC. This codes for CASSSPTSGDETQYF. The V and J genes are TRBV5-4 and TRBJ2-5, with 11 bases fitting TRBD2. J gave up 5 bases and V 3 bases, and 6 bases lay outside the gene matches. Germline V gene lookup returns CDR1 SGHNT and CDR2 YYREEE (reference sequence). The CDR3 extends over 15 amino acids.

The V call is TRBV5-6, the J call TRBJ1-1, with 9 bases lining up with TRBD1. This CDR3 spans 16 amino acids. Germline V lookup: CDR1 SGHDT, CDR2 YYEEEE. V lost 1 base and J lost 3; bases outside the gene matches: 7. CDR3: CASSLYGDREYTEAFF. DNA of the CDR3: TGTGCCAGCAGCTTGTATGGGGACAGGGAATACACTGAAGCTTTCTTT.

The table lists this clone with a count of one. The chain has TRBV30 and TRBJ2-1, with 9 nucleotides matching TRBD1. The CDR3 is 12 residues long. CDR1 GTSNPN and CDR2 SVGIG come from the germline V gene (reference sequence). V shed 5 bases, J shed 15 bases, and the junction held 11 bases outside the gene matches. The CDR3 region has the DNA TGTGCCTGGGGGGGACAGGGAGGGACTTCGTTCTTC. Translating gives CAWGGQGGTSFF.

The chain carries TRBV9 and TRBJ2-7, with 9 bases that match TRBD2. CDR1 is SGDLS and CDR2 is YYNGEE in the germline V gene. The CDR3 totals 15 residues. The trim removed 0 bases at V and 2 bases at J, leaving 3 bases unmatched. The CDR3 spells CASSVGSGGTYEQYF. The DNA of the CDR3 is TGTGCCAGCAGCGTAGGTAGCGGGGGCACCTACGAGCAGTACTTC. Combining the CDR3 with reference TRBV9 and TRBJ2-7 gives the whole variable domain DSGVTQTPKHLITATGQRVTLRCSPRSGDLSVYWYQQSLDQGLQFLIQYYNGEERAKGNILERFSAQQFPDLHSELNLSSLELGDSALYFCASSVGSGGTYEQYFGPGTRLTVT.

This clone is a singleton in its sample. This chain connects TRBV5-8 to TRBJ2-7; TRBD2 matches at 9 bases. This CDR3 spans 15 amino acids. The ends lost 0 bases at V and 2 bases at J; junction bases unmatched: 3. The germline CDR1 and CDR2 sequences are SGHTS and YDEGEE. The CDR3 loop is CASSLGSGGAYEQYF. In DNA form, the CDR3 reads TGTGCCAGCAGCTTGGGTAGCGGGGGAGCCTACGAGCAGTACTTC.

This clone was detected a few times. The chain is built from TRBV7-9 and TRBJ1-5; 7 bases agree with TRBD1. The CDR3 is 15 amino acids. Germline V gives CDR1 SEHNR, CDR2 FQNEAQ (reference sequence). V was clipped by 1 base and J by 8 bases; unmatched bases: 8. Here the CDR3 reads CASSLGNRGGEPQHF. The CDR3 DNA is TGTGCCAGCAGCTTAGGGAACAGGGGAGGTGAGCCCCAGCATTTT.

The CDR3 bases are TGTGCCAGCAGCTTAGTGCGGGCGGAGCCCCAGCATTTT. Protein sequence: CASSLVRAEPQHF. V and J are TRBV7-2 and TRBJ1-5, with D unresolved. This CDR3 spans 13 amino acids. The germline gives CDR1 SGHTA, CDR2 FQGNSA. Trimming took 1 base from V and 8 from J, leaving 9 bases between them.

The chain couples TRBV6-5 to TRBJ2-2; maybe TRBD2 (5 bases). Looked up from germline, CDR1 is MNHEY and CDR2 is SVGAGI. Trimming shortened V by 0 bases and J by 4 bases, and 12 bases separated the two germline ends. The CDR3 loop spans 16 amino acids. CDR3 residues: CASSYSNPGGTGELFF. CDR3 nucleotide sequence: TGTGCCAGCAGTTACTCGAACCCAGGAGGCACCGGGGAGCTGTTTTTT.

This clone has more than one count but fewer than ten. The chain employs TRBV6-5 and TRBJ1-1; 7 bases match TRBD1. Germline V gene sequence: CDR1 MNHEY, CDR2 SVGAGI. This CDR3 spans 11 amino acids. V was clipped by 9 bases and J by 11 bases; unmatched bases: 9. CDR3 amino acids: CASTARGLAFF. The CDR3 bases are TGTGCCAGTACCGCGAGGGGGCTCGCTTTCTTT.

J is TRBJ2-3 and V is TRBV25-1; D not certain. The CDR3 is 14 residues long. V lost 2 bases, J lost 4 bases, and 10 bases lay in between. CDR1 is MGHDK, CDR2 SYGVNS, per germline. The CDR3 DNA reads TGTGCCAGCAGTGAAGCAGGTCCGTCAGATACGCAGTATTTT. Translation gives CASSEAGPSDTQYF. Based on the CDR3 plus reference TRBV25-1 and TRBJ2-3, the full variable domain is EADIYQTPRYLVIGTGKKITLECSQTMGHDKMYWYQQDPGMELHLIHYSYGVNSTEKGDLSSESTVSRIRTEHFPLTLESARPSHTSQYLCASSEAGPSDTQYFGPGTRLTVL.

The chain uses TRBV29-1 and TRBJ2-1; no clear D gene. The CDR3 totals 10 residues. The germline V gene has CDR1 SQVTM and CDR2 ANQGSEA. The V end lost 4 bases, the J end lost 5 bases, and 3 bases lay between the germline ends. In DNA, the CDR3 is TGCAGCGTTGCCAACAATGAGCAGTTCTTC. This codes for CSVANNEQFF.

The chain employs TRBV2 and TRBJ1-1; tentatively, D is TRBD1 (5 bases). Germline CDR1 and CDR2: SNHLY and FYNNEI. V lost 6 bases and J lost 5, with 16 bases in between. This CDR3 region has 14 residues. The CDR3 region has the DNA TGTGCCAGCAGGGCGGGGCGGGGGGGTACTGAAGCTTTCTTT. The encoded protein is CASRAGRGGTEAFF.

V and J are TRBV29-1 and TRBJ1-1, with 7 positions matching TRBD1. The CDR3 totals 12 residues. V gave up 4 bases and J gave up 4 bases; unmatched junction bases: 3. Germline assignment: CDR1 SQVTM and CDR2 ANQGSEA. Here the CDR3 DNA reads TGCAGCGTTGCCGGGACAGTCACTGAAGCTTTCTTT. Translating it yields CSVAGTVTEAFF.

The J gene is TRBJ1-1, the V gene TRBV7-9; 8 bases line up with TRBD1. V gave up 9 bases and J gave up 0 bases; unmatched junction bases: 9. CDR1 and CDR2 from the germline V gene are SEHNR and FQNEAQ (reference sequence). This CDR3 region has 15 residues. CDR3 residues: CASDKGDRMNTEAFF. Written as DNA, the CDR3 is TGTGCCAGTGACAAAGGGGACAGGATGAACACTGAAGCTTTCTTT. Full variable domain (remainder filled in from reference TRBV7-9 and TRBJ1-1): DTGVSQNPRHKITKRGQNVTFRCDPISEHNRLYWYRQTLGQGPEFLTYFQNEAQLEKSRLLSDRFSAERPKGSFSTLEIQRTEQGDSAMYLCASDKGDRMNTEAFFGQGTRLTVV.

V usage is TRBV9 and J usage is TRBJ1-3, with 8 positions matching TRBD1. V lost 0 bases and J lost 2; bases outside the gene matches: 7. Germline CDR1 and CDR2: SGDLS and YYNGEE. The CDR3 is made up of 17 amino acids. The CDR3 DNA sequence: TGTGCCAGCAGCGTAGTATCTCAGGGGGCCCCTGGAAACACCATATATTTT. Residues: CASSVVSQGAPGNTIYF.

About this clone itself: The junction does not match germline at one end; this may be a read error. The chain carries TRBV7-6 and TRBJ1-4; D might be TRBD1 (5 bases). The CDR3 spans 15 residues. Germline-derived CDR1 and CDR2 are SGHVS and FNYEAQ. DNA for the CDR3: TGTGCCAGTAGCTTAGGGGAGGGGAATAATGAAAAACTGTTTTTT. Encoded protein: CASSLGEGNNEKLFF.

CDR3 loop: CASSETGLGTGELFF. The CDR3 DNA follows: TGTGCCAGCAGCGAGACAGGGTTAGGGACCGGGGAGCTGTTTTTT. The J gene is TRBJ2-2, the V gene TRBV5-4; 7 bases are a match to TRBD1. Germline-derived CDR1 and CDR2 are SGHNT and YYREEE (reference sequence). V was clipped by 4 bases and J by 5 bases; unmatched bases: 8. This CDR3 is 15 amino acids long.

This clone appeared a single time. The CDR3 DNA sequence: TGTGCCAGCAGCCTCTTACTGGGCAGGGGGCGAAATTCACCCCTCCACTTT. Its protein is CASSLLLGRGRNSPLHF. The chain has TRBV5-4 and TRBJ1-6; 8 nucleotides match TRBD1. The CDR3 contains 17 residues. Unmatched junction bases numbered 13, after V lost 4 bases and J lost 7 bases. Germline V gives CDR1 SGHNT, CDR2 YYREEE (reference sequence).